Listed below are T cell receptor beta chains from one sample, sequenced in a study of blood T cell repertoires in COVID-19. The data were produced by immunoSEQ multiplex PCR, yet TCRdb's version contains in-frame clones alone and is incomplete. This table holds about 200,000 clones, 85% to 90% found once. The sample was peripheral blood. The receptors were sampled from a woman aged 45-60 years with acute or convalescent COVID-19. Both conserved end residues are part of each CDR3. The D gene is left open where the match is weak. A row's size may be missing; if present it is once, few, many or a size class.

J gene: TRBJ2-2
V gene: TRBV5-4
D gene: TRBD2
clone size: -
CDR3 protein: CASSRGSGGTGELFF
CDR3 DNA: TGTGCCAGCAGCCGAGGTAGCGGGGGGACCGGGGAGCTGTTTTTT

J gene: TRBJ1-4
V gene: TRBV7-2
D gene: -
clone size: -
CDR3 protein: CASSLAGGEKLFF
CDR3 DNA: TGTGCCAGCAGCTTAGCCGGCGGTGAAAAACTGTTTTTT

J gene: TRBJ1-1
V gene: TRBV11-2
D gene: -
clone size: once
CDR3 protein: CASSFFYGGAGEAFF
CDR3 DNA: TGTGCCAGCAGCTTCTTTTATGGAGGGGCCGGTGAAGCTTTCTTT

J gene: TRBJ1-5
V gene: TRBV27
D gene: -
clone size: -
CDR3 protein: CASSLDSNQPQHF
CDR3 DNA: TGTGCCAGCAGTTTGGACAGTAATCAGCCCCAGCATTTT

J gene: TRBJ1-3
V gene: TRBV11-2
D gene: TRBD1
clone size: -
CDR3 protein: CASSSGTVRNTIYF
CDR3 DNA: TGTGCCAGCAGCTCCGGGACAGTCAGAAACACCATATATTTT

J gene: TRBJ2-2
V gene: TRBV7-9
D gene: TRBD2
clone size: -
CDR3 protein: CASSATSGGVTGELFF
CDR3 DNA: TGTGCCAGCAGCGCGACTAGCGGGGGAGTGACCGGGGAGCTGTTTTTT

J gene: TRBJ2-7
V gene: TRBV5-1
D gene: TRBD2
clone size: -
CDR3 protein: CASKTSGSYEQYF
CDR3 DNA: TGCGCCAGTAAAACTAGCGGCTCCTACGAGCAGTACTTC

J gene: TRBJ2-5
V gene: TRBV19
D gene: -
clone size: -
CDR3 protein: CASTHGGGETQYF
CDR3 DNA: TGTGCCAGTACCCACGGGGGTGGTGAGACCCAGTACTTC

J gene: TRBJ2-1
V gene: TRBV11-2
D gene: -
clone size: -
CDR3 protein: CASSLTVTYNEQFF
CDR3 DNA: TGTGCCAGCAGCCTTACAGTGACCTACAATGAGCAGTTCTTC

J gene: TRBJ2-1
V gene: TRBV10-3
D gene: -
clone size: -
CDR3 protein: CAISAKTTPYNEQFF
CDR3 DNA: TGTGCCATCAGTGCGAAGACTACCCCCTACAATGAGCAGTTCTTC

J gene: TRBJ2-5
V gene: TRBV5-1
D gene: TRBD2
clone size: -
CDR3 protein: CASSPGLAGETQYF
CDR3 DNA: TGCGCCAGCAGCCCGGGACTAGCGGGAGAGACCCAGTACTTC

J gene: TRBJ1-2
V gene: TRBV24-1
D gene: -
clone size: -
CDR3 protein: CATSDLAERDGYTF
CDR3 DNA: TGTGCCACCAGTGATTTGGCGGAGCGGGATGGCTACACCTTC

J gene: TRBJ1-5
V gene: TRBV19
D gene: -
clone size: -
CDR3 protein: CASSLFDNGISNQPQHF
CDR3 DNA: TGTGCCAGTAGTCTTTTCGACAACGGGATTAGCAATCAGCCCCAGCATTTT

J gene: TRBJ2-7
V gene: TRBV7-9
D gene: -
clone size: -
CDR3 protein: CASSLASGAYEQYF
CDR3 DNA: TGTGCCAGCAGCCTAGCCTCCGGAGCTTACGAGCAGTACTTC

J gene: TRBJ2-1
V gene: TRBV7-6
D gene: TRBD2
clone size: -
CDR3 protein: CASSSSVAGANNEQFF
CDR3 DNA: TGTGCCAGCAGCTCGTCGGTAGCGGGAGCGAACAATGAGCAGTTCTTC

J gene: TRBJ2-3
V gene: TRBV12-5
D gene: TRBD2
clone size: -
CDR3 protein: CASGLGLAGGTDTQYF
CDR3 DNA: TGTGCTAGTGGTTTGGGACTAGCGGGGGGGACAGATACGCAGTATTTT

J gene: TRBJ2-3
V gene: TRBV7-2
D gene: TRBD2
clone size: -
CDR3 protein: CASSYPGGAMKQYF
CDR3 DNA: TGTGCCAGCAGCTACCCCGGGGGGGCGATGAAGCAGTATTTT

J gene: TRBJ2-1
V gene: TRBV24-1
D gene: TRBD2
clone size: once
CDR3 protein: CATATSGSDEQFF
CDR3 DNA: TGTGCCACCGCCACTAGCGGGAGTGATGAGCAGTTCTTC

J gene: TRBJ2-5
V gene: TRBV5-1
D gene: TRBD2
clone size: -
CDR3 protein: CASRLAVQETQYF
CDR3 DNA: TGCGCCAGCAGGCTAGCGGTCCAAGAGACCCAGTACTTC

J gene: TRBJ1-5
V gene: TRBV7-2
D gene: -
clone size: -
CDR3 protein: CASSPRDTSNQPQHF
CDR3 DNA: TGTGCCAGCAGCCCCAGGGACACCAGCAATCAGCCCCAGCATTTT

J gene: TRBJ2-7
V gene: TRBV2
D gene: TRBD1
clone size: -
CDR3 protein: CASRFRDRGLVEQYF
CDR3 DNA: TGTGCCAGCCGCTTTAGGGACAGGGGGCTCGTCGAGCAGTACTTC

J gene: TRBJ1-2
V gene: TRBV5-5
D gene: -
clone size: -
CDR3 protein: CASRGQGPSYGYAGYTF
CDR3 DNA: TGTGCCAGCAGGGGGCAGGGGCCCTCCTATGGCTATGCAGGCTACACCTTC

J gene: TRBJ2-1
V gene: TRBV7-9
D gene: TRBD2
clone size: -
CDR3 protein: CASSPWRGGGAGDKNEQFF
CDR3 DNA: TGTGCCAGCAGCCCCTGGAGGGGCGGCGGGGCGGGAGATAAAAATGAGCAGTTCTTC

J gene: TRBJ2-7
V gene: TRBV18
D gene: TRBD1
clone size: -
CDR3 protein: CASSPGTGDYEQYF
CDR3 DNA: TGTGCCAGCTCGCCTGGGACAGGGGACTACGAGCAGTACTTC

J gene: TRBJ2-7
V gene: TRBV6-5
D gene: TRBD2
clone size: -
CDR3 protein: CASSKTSGSWEQYF
CDR3 DNA: TGTGCCAGCAGTAAGACTAGCGGGAGTTGGGAGCAGTACTTC

J gene: TRBJ1-6
V gene: TRBV10-3
D gene: -
clone size: -
CDR3 protein: CAISGQMDSPLHF
CDR3 DNA: TGTGCCATCAGTGGACAGATGGATTCACCCCTCCACTTT

J gene: TRBJ2-5
V gene: TRBV6-5
D gene: TRBD1
clone size: -
CDR3 protein: CASSRGTGSETQYF
CDR3 DNA: TGTGCCAGCAGTCGCGGGACAGGGTCAGAGACCCAGTACTTC

J gene: TRBJ1-1
V gene: TRBV10-3
D gene: TRBD1
clone size: -
CDR3 protein: CAISDHRGLNTEAFF
CDR3 DNA: TGTGCCATCAGTGACCACAGGGGGCTGAACACTGAAGCTTTCTTT

J gene: TRBJ2-3
V gene: TRBV5-1
D gene: TRBD2
clone size: -
CDR3 protein: CASSLDAGGPADTQYF
CDR3 DNA: TGCGCCAGCAGCTTGGACGCGGGGGGGCCAGCAGATACGCAGTATTTT

J gene: TRBJ2-2
V gene: TRBV9
D gene: TRBD2
clone size: -
CDR3 protein: CASSPWGGAGELFF
CDR3 DNA: TGTGCCAGCAGCCCCTGGGGGGGTGCCGGGGAGCTGTTTTTT

J gene: TRBJ2-7
V gene: TRBV6-6
D gene: -
clone size: -
CDR3 protein: CASSYSVGSTKQYF
CDR3 DNA: TGTGCCAGCAGTTACTCGGTCGGGTCGACTAAGCAGTACTTC

J gene: TRBJ1-1
V gene: TRBV11-3
D gene: -
clone size: -
CDR3 protein: CASSSGNTEAFF
CDR3 DNA: TGTGCCAGCAGTTCAGGGAACACTGAAGCTTTCTTT

J gene: TRBJ1-1
V gene: TRBV2
D gene: TRBD1
clone size: -
CDR3 protein: CASSPDRTAEAFF
CDR3 DNA: TGTGCCAGCAGCCCGGACAGGACGGCTGAAGCTTTCTTT

J gene: TRBJ1-3
V gene: TRBV6-1
D gene: TRBD1
clone size: -
CDR3 protein: CASSDPPVGQGYSGNTIYF
CDR3 DNA: TGTGCCAGCAGTGACCCCCCGGTGGGACAGGGGTACTCTGGAAACACCATATATTTT

J gene: TRBJ1-1
V gene: TRBV6-5
D gene: -
clone size: once
CDR3 protein: CASVYRNTEAFF
CDR3 DNA: TGTGCCAGCGTATACAGGAACACTGAAGCTTTCTTT

J gene: TRBJ1-3
V gene: TRBV29-1
D gene: -
clone size: -
CDR3 protein: CSVGQDSTGNTIYF
CDR3 DNA: TGCAGCGTTGGGCAAGACAGTACTGGAAACACCATATATTTT

J gene: TRBJ2-5
V gene: TRBV29-1
D gene: TRBD2
clone size: -
CDR3 protein: CSVEWPSGGLVETQYF
CDR3 DNA: TGCAGCGTCGAATGGCCTAGCGGGGGACTCGTGGAGACCCAGTACTTC

J gene: TRBJ1-3
V gene: TRBV3-1/TRBV3-2
D gene: -
clone size: -
CDR3 protein: CASSQGAVGNTIYF
CDR3 DNA: TGTGCCAGCAGCCAAGGCGCCGTAGGAAACACCATATATTTT

J gene: TRBJ1-4
V gene: TRBV6-1
D gene: -
clone size: -
CDR3 protein: CASSEGGRAVEKLFF
CDR3 DNA: TGTGCCAGCAGTGAAGGTGGCAGGGCAGTTGAAAAACTGTTTTTT

J gene: TRBJ2-1
V gene: TRBV24-1
D gene: -
clone size: -
CDR3 protein: CATSGSTEEQFF
CDR3 DNA: TGTGCCACCAGTGGCTCGACAGAAGAGCAGTTCTTC

J gene: TRBJ2-3
V gene: TRBV4-2
D gene: TRBD2
clone size: -
CDR3 protein: CASSPSGGNTDTQYF
CDR3 DNA: TGTGCCAGCAGCCCTTCGGGGGGGAACACAGATACGCAGTATTTT

J gene: TRBJ1-6
V gene: TRBV5-1
D gene: TRBD1
clone size: -
CDR3 protein: CASSSGQGSSPLHF
CDR3 DNA: TGCGCCAGCAGCTCGGGACAGGGTAGTTCACCCCTCCACTTT

J gene: TRBJ2-1
V gene: TRBV18
D gene: -
clone size: -
CDR3 protein: CASSPLRGYNEQFF
CDR3 DNA: TGTGCCAGCTCACCCCTACGCGGGTACAATGAGCAGTTCTTC

J gene: TRBJ1-4
V gene: TRBV27
D gene: TRBD1
clone size: -
CDR3 protein: CASSGQGQRHEKLFF
CDR3 DNA: TGTGCCAGCAGCGGACAGGGCCAGCGTCATGAAAAACTGTTTTTT

J gene: TRBJ2-2
V gene: TRBV7-3
D gene: -
clone size: -
CDR3 protein: CASSWLVGGELFF
CDR3 DNA: TGTGCCAGCAGCTGGCTAGTCGGCGGGGAGCTGTTTTTT

J gene: TRBJ2-5
V gene: TRBV2
D gene: TRBD1
clone size: -
CDR3 protein: CASSFYRGQETQYF
CDR3 DNA: TGTGCCAGCAGCTTTTACAGGGGACAAGAGACCCAGTACTTC

J gene: TRBJ1-4
V gene: TRBV3-1/TRBV3-2
D gene: TRBD1
clone size: -
CDR3 protein: CASSLGQGYEKLFF
CDR3 DNA: TGTGCCAGCAGCCTCGGACAGGGTTATGAAAAACTGTTTTTT

J gene: TRBJ1-2
V gene: TRBV6-6
D gene: TRBD1
clone size: -
CDR3 protein: CASSFLGTGNGYTF
CDR3 DNA: TGTGCCAGCAGTTTCCTCGGGACAGGGAATGGCTACACCTTC

J gene: TRBJ2-7
V gene: TRBV5-6
D gene: TRBD2
clone size: -
CDR3 protein: CASSSRTSGRVNEQYF
CDR3 DNA: TGTGCCAGCAGCTCCCGGACTAGCGGGAGGGTTAACGAGCAGTACTTC

J gene: TRBJ1-5
V gene: TRBV12-5
D gene: -
clone size: -
CDR3 protein: CASGPGQFDSNQPQHF
CDR3 DNA: TGTGCTAGTGGCCCAGGACAATTCGATAGCAATCAGCCCCAGCATTTT

J gene: TRBJ1-6
V gene: TRBV19
D gene: TRBD1
clone size: -
CDR3 protein: CASSIGTGTSPLHF
CDR3 DNA: TGTGCCAGTAGTATTGGGACAGGGACTTCACCCCTCCACTTT

J gene: TRBJ2-2
V gene: TRBV24-1
D gene: -
clone size: few
CDR3 protein: CATSDLTGTHTGELFF
CDR3 DNA: TGTGCCACCAGTGATTTAACGGGGACTCACACCGGGGAGCTGTTTTTT

J gene: TRBJ2-5
V gene: TRBV7-2
D gene: -
clone size: -
CDR3 protein: CASSLVAGVETQYF
CDR3 DNA: TGTGCCAGCAGCTTAGTTGCCGGGGTTGAGACCCAGTACTTC

J gene: TRBJ2-1
V gene: TRBV5-5
D gene: -
clone size: -
CDR3 protein: CASSRITGQTSSYNEQFF
CDR3 DNA: TGTGCCAGCAGCCGAATTACTGGACAGACCAGCTCCTACAATGAGCAGTTCTTC

J gene: TRBJ2-1
V gene: TRBV11-3
D gene: TRBD2
clone size: -
CDR3 protein: CASSLGVAGAVNEQFF
CDR3 DNA: TGTGCCAGCAGCTTGGGGGTTGCGGGAGCTGTCAATGAGCAGTTCTTC

J gene: TRBJ2-7
V gene: TRBV12-3/TRBV12-4
D gene: -
clone size: -
CDR3 protein: CASRAGPMYEQYF
CDR3 DNA: TGTGCCAGCCGGGCGGGCCCTATGTACGAGCAGTACTTC

J gene: TRBJ2-1
V gene: TRBV18
D gene: -
clone size: -
CDR3 protein: CASSPHRRDEQFF
CDR3 DNA: TGTGCCAGCTCACCACACAGGAGGGATGAGCAGTTCTTC

J gene: TRBJ2-7
V gene: TRBV4-3
D gene: TRBD1
clone size: -
CDR3 protein: CASSQDLVIRGRYEQYF
CDR3 DNA: TGCGCCAGCAGCCAAGATCTAGTTATCAGGGGGCGTTACGAGCAGTACTTC

J gene: TRBJ2-3
V gene: TRBV5-1
D gene: -
clone size: -
CDR3 protein: CASSWRGLNTDTQYF
CDR3 DNA: TGCGCCAGCAGCTGGCGGGGCCTCAACACAGATACGCAGTATTTT

J gene: TRBJ1-2
V gene: TRBV19
D gene: -
clone size: -
CDR3 protein: CASSNSVANYGYTF
CDR3 DNA: TGTGCCAGTAGTAACAGTGTAGCTAACTATGGCTACACCTTC